These 22 T cell receptor beta chains were all obtained from the same sample, sequenced in a study of beta chain features in type 1 diabetes (dated by TCRdb to 2016 to 2018). The library was prepared using the immunoSEQ multiplex PCR assay. The High Capacity cDNA Reverse Transcription Kit was used to reverse transcribe all of the isolated RNA, meaning that expressed TCRB transcripts were what got sequenced. TCRdb's version of the immuneACCESS table is confined to in-frame rearrangements and falls short of the full clone set. An unresolved V gene accounts for under half of the shortfall where checked; the remainder is of unknown origin. The sample profile shows hundreds of thousands of clones; roughly an eighth of them were found once. Together, the top ten hold around 0.02% of the sample. Sequenced sample: naive CD4+ T cells from blood. The sample's cell subset or site label is to be understood as: true naive CD4+ T cells. The receptors stem from a man in his late teens or twenties in good health.

Comment on this clone: Other nucleotide sequences in the sample specify the same CDR3. This chain links TRBV5-4 with TRBJ2-3; D ambiguous. The ends were cut back, 3 bases at V and 1 base at J, with 6 bases in the middle. This CDR3 is built from 13 residues. Germline CDR1 is SGHNT and CDR2 is YYREEE (reference sequence). CDR3 nucleotides: TGTGCCAGCAGCTCCACAGGCACAGATACGCAGTATTTT. Translating it yields CASSSTGTDTQYF. Combining the CDR3 with reference TRBV5-4 and TRBJ2-3 gives the whole variable domain ETGVTQSPTHLIKTRGQQVTLRCSSQSGHNTVSWYQQALGQGPQFIFQYYREEENGRGNFPPRFSGLQFPNYSSELNVNALELDDSALYLCASSSTGTDTQYFGPGTRLTVL.

CDR3 amino acids: CSVLEGAFSGANVLTF. As DNA, the CDR3 is TGCAGCGTTTTGGAGGGAGCCTTCTCTGGGGCCAACGTCCTGACTTTC. The chain couples TRBV29-1 to TRBJ2-6; maybe TRBD2 (6 bases). The V gene's germline CDR1 is SQVTM and CDR2 ANQGSEA. CDR3 length: 16 amino acids. Trimming stripped 5 bases from V and 0 bases from J, with 14 bases between.

The rearrangement joins TRBV5-1 to TRBJ2-2, with a tentative D call TRBD1 (5 bases). This CDR3 has 17 residues. The V gene lost 4 bases and the J gene lost 2 bases, with 18 bases spanning the gap. The V gene's germline CDR1 is SGHRS and CDR2 YFSETQ. CDR3 coding DNA: TGCGCCAGCAGCGCCGGCCCAGGGCGCAGCAACACCGGGGAGCTGTTTTTT. As protein: CASSAGPGRSNTGELFF. The full variable domain, in which reference TRBV5-1 and TRBJ2-2 provide the parts outside the CDR3, is KAGVTQTPRYLIKTRGQQVTLSCSPISGHRSVSWYQQTPGQGLQFLFEYFSETQRNKGNFPGRFSGRQFSNSRSEMNVSTLELGDSALYLCASSAGPGRSNTGELFFGEGSRLTVL.

A word on this clone: The same CDR3 can be traced to other DNA sequences in this sample. The genes are TRBV18 and TRBJ2-5; D is undetermined. V lost 3 bases and J 5 bases, leaving 4 bases between the germline ends. From germline, CDR1 is KGHSH and CDR2 LQKENI. The CDR3 runs to 11 residues. CDR3 DNA sequence: TGTGCCAGCTCACCGAGCGAGACCCAGTACTTC. The encoded protein is CASSPSETQYF.

The CDR3 DNA is TGTGCCAGCAGTTCCCGGGGACAGGGAGAAGAGACCCAGTACTTC. Protein sequence: CASSSRGQGEETQYF. The gene calls are TRBV6-6 and TRBJ2-5; 9 bases match TRBD1. Germline CDR1 MNHNY, CDR2 SVGAGI (reference sequence). V was clipped by 4 bases and J by 3 bases; unmatched bases: 6. The CDR3 runs 15 residues.

The chain joins TRBV29-1 to TRBJ2-7; D is ambiguous. Trimming removed 0 bases from V and 3 bases from J, with 6 bases in between. CDR3 size: 12 residues. Germline lookup yields CDR1 SQVTM and CDR2 ANQGSEA. The chain's CDR3 is CSVEDPNYEQYF. The CDR3 bases are TGCAGCGTTGAAGACCCCAACTACGAGCAGTACTTC.

This chain connects TRBV6-6 to TRBJ2-7; the D gene is possibly TRBD1 (5 bases). Looked up from germline, CDR1 is MNHNY and CDR2 is SVGAGI (reference sequence). V was shortened by 2 bases and J by 6 bases, with 17 bases between the two germline ends. The CDR3 runs 15 residues. The CDR3 reads CASSYRGHQTVEQYF. In nucleotides, the CDR3 is TGTGCCAGCAGTTACAGGGGCCACCAGACCGTCGAGCAGTACTTC.

This clone has just a few counts. The rearrangement links TRBV7-9 to TRBJ2-7, with TRBD2 matching over 8 bases. Trimming cost V 5 bases and J 1 base; bases outside gene matches: 7. CDR1 SEHNR and CDR2 FQNEAQ come from the germline V gene (reference sequence). The CDR3 has 15 residues. This CDR3 reads CASSPPGTSSYEQYF. The CDR3 nucleotides are TGTGCCAGCAGCCCCCCCGGGACTAGTTCCTACGAGCAGTACTTC.

This rearrangement joins TRBV28 to TRBJ2-1; a weak D match, TRBD1 (7 bases). The CDR3 covers 14 residues. Germline V gene sequence: CDR1 MDHEN, CDR2 SYDVKM. Trimming pared 8 bases from V and 4 bases from J, leaving 15 bases between. CDR3: CASARGEWYNEQFF. As DNA, the CDR3 is TGTGCCAGCGCCAGGGGGGAGTGGTACAATGAGCAGTTCTTC.

The chain carries TRBV6-1 and TRBJ2-3; 10 nucleotides agree with TRBD2. The CDR3 covers 14 residues. Looked up from germline, CDR1 is MNHNS and CDR2 is SASEGT. V lost 6 bases, J lost 2 bases, and 2 bases stayed unmatched. CDR3 sequence reads: CASRTSGYTDTQYF. CDR3 bases: TGTGCCAGCAGGACTAGCGGGTACACAGATACGCAGTATTTT.

The gene calls are TRBV28 and TRBJ1-5; no reliable D call. Trimming pared 11 bases from V and 2 bases from J, leaving 10 bases between. In germline, CDR1 is MDHEN, CDR2 SYDVKM. CDR3 length: 12 amino acids. The CDR3 nucleotides are TGTGCCTCGGGGAGCGGCAATCAGCCCCAGCATTTT. It yields the protein CASGSGNQPQHF.

The V gene is TRBV10-3, the J gene TRBJ1-1; 8 positions agree with TRBD1. The CDR3 sequence is 14 residues long. The germline V gene encodes CDR1 ENHRY and CDR2 SYGVKD. Trimming at V came to 2 bases and at J to 1 base, leaving 0 bases not matched to a gene. The CDR3 DNA is TGTGCCATCAGTGAGGGACAGGGGAACACTGAAGCTTTCTTT. Translation gives CAISEGQGNTEAFF.

The table lists this clone with a few counts. The V and J genes are TRBV28 and TRBJ1-5; no firm D call. Looked up from germline, CDR1 is MDHEN and CDR2 is SYDVKM. The length of the CDR3 is 15 residues. Trimming stripped 4 bases from V and 3 bases from J, with 13 bases between. Written as DNA, the CDR3 is TGTGCCAGCAGTTCCGGCGGGGAGCCCAATCAGCCCCAGCATTTT. It translates to CASSSGGEPNQPQHF.

The chain's CDR3 is CASRSGTGVPEQFF. DNA for the CDR3: TGTGCCAGCAGATCCGGGACAGGGGTCCCTGAGCAGTTCTTC. V is TRBV4-2 and J is TRBJ2-1; TRBD1 agrees at 10 bases. CDR1 is LGHNA, CDR2 YNFKEQ, per germline. After removal of 6 bases from V and 9 bases from J, the junction contained 8 bases not matched to a gene. The CDR3 spans 14 residues.

The V and J genes are TRBV6-4 and TRBJ2-1, with TRBD2 matching over 12 bases. V lost 4 bases and J lost 4; bases outside the gene matches: 14. The CDR3 has 19 amino acids. Germline lookup yields CDR1 MRHNA and CDR2 SNTAGT. This chain's CDR3 is CASSAFPRTSGARYNEQFF. The DNA of the CDR3 is TGTGCCAGCAGTGCCTTTCCCCGGACTAGCGGGGCGAGGTACAATGAGCAGTTCTTC.

In its sample, this clone was seen a few times. The gene calls are TRBV7-3 and TRBJ2-1; 10 nucleotides agree with TRBD2. Germline CDR1 SGHTA, CDR2 FQGTGA. The CDR3 contains 15 residues. Trimming cost V 6 bases and J 6 bases; bases outside gene matches: 8. CDR3 region: CASRKAGGPSNEQFF. The CDR3, as DNA: TGTGCCAGCAGGAAAGCGGGAGGGCCCTCCAATGAGCAGTTCTTC.

The chain employs TRBV7-6 and TRBJ2-3, with a tentative D call TRBD1 (5 bases). There are 15 residues in the CDR3. Germline V gene sequence: CDR1 SGHVS, CDR2 FNYEAQ. V was pared by 5 bases and J by 2 bases, with 14 bases between. CDR3 loop: CASSQDMTSTDTQYF. The CDR3 DNA follows: TGTGCCAGCAGCCAGGACATGACCTCCACAGATACGCAGTATTTT.

V and J are TRBV9 and TRBJ1-4; the D is unclear. The CDR3 length is 13 residues. The germline CDR1 and CDR2 sequences are SGDLS and YYNGEE. Deletions cut 2 bases from V and 7 bases from J, with 9 bases between. CDR3 region: CASSVSSGEKLFF. Here the CDR3 DNA reads TGTGCCAGCAGCGTCTCCTCGGGTGAAAAACTGTTTTTT.

The chain couples TRBV6-1 to TRBJ1-2; TRBD1 agrees at 9 bases. The CDR3 covers 15 residues. After removal of 0 bases from V and 7 bases from J, the junction contained 6 bases not matched to a gene. Germline V lookup: CDR1 MNHNS, CDR2 SASEGT. In nucleotides, the CDR3 is TGTGCCAGCAGTGAAGCGGGACAGGGTAGTCTTGGCTACACCTTC. Translated, it gives CASSEAGQGSLGYTF.

V is TRBV19 and J is TRBJ1-5, with 8 bases fitting TRBD1. This CDR3 comprises 14 residues. Germline loops: CDR1 LNHDA, CDR2 SQIVND (reference sequence). V lost 5 bases, J lost 5 bases, and 5 bases stayed unmatched. The CDR3 is CASSGDRRYQPQHF. The CDR3 nucleotides read TGTGCCAGTAGTGGGGACAGGCGCTATCAGCCCCAGCATTTT.

The J gene is TRBJ2-7, the V gene TRBV30; 10 nucleotides align to TRBD2. The J segment lost 0 bases and the V segment lost 0 bases, leaving 8 bases of the junction unmatched. CDR1 is GTSNPN, CDR2 SVGIG, per germline (reference sequence). This CDR3 has 17 amino acids. The CDR3 DNA is TGTGCCTGGAGTGTACCTATTCTAGCGGGAGACTCCTACGAGCAGTACTTC. Amino acid sequence: CAWSVPILAGDSYEQYF.

This clone was observed a handful of times. V usage is TRBV29-1 and J usage is TRBJ2-5; D is unclear. V lost 4 bases and J 5 bases, leaving 11 bases between the germline ends. CDR3 length: 12 amino acids. Germline V gives CDR1 SQVTM, CDR2 ANQGSEA. Here the CDR3 DNA reads TGCAGCGTTGTTCCTAGACGGGAGACCCAGTACTTC. It translates to CSVVPRRETQYF.